These 20 T cell receptor beta chains originate from one sample sequenced in a study of T cells in Graves' hyperthyroidism and ophthalmopathy. Amplification targeted TCR beta CDR3 regions from RNA transcripts. A first-round RT-PCR of the TCR CDR3 used the HTBI primer set. TCRdb reprocessed the multiplex PCR reads with MiXCR, giving one entry per CDR3 protein. The sample includes some 460,000 distinct CDR3 sequences, 15% to 18% of them seen just once. Source material: blood. These receptors all stem from a woman aged 18-29 years with Graves' hyperthyroidism.

Ten or more counts support this clonotype. The rearrangement uses TRBV7-9 and TRBJ2-1; D is possibly TRBD2 (7 bases). The V gene's germline CDR1 is SEHNR and CDR2 FQNEAQ (reference sequence). This CDR3 has 17 amino acids. V lost 2 bases, J lost 5 bases, and 19 bases lay in between. CDR3 in DNA: TGTGCCAGCAGCTTACCCATCAGGGGAGGGGGTAACAATGAGCAGTTCTTC. This sequence encodes CASSLPIRGGGNNEQFF.

This clonotype has a count of ten or more. The genes are TRBV11-1 and TRBJ2-1; D is unresolved. Looked up from germline, CDR1 is SGHAT and CDR2 is FQDESV (reference sequence). The CDR3 is made up of 14 amino acids. V dropped 3 bases and J dropped 0 bases, with 6 bases sitting between them. The CDR3 nucleotides are TGTGCCAGCAGCTTGGAGAACTCCTACAATGAGCAGTTCTTC. This sequence encodes CASSLENSYNEQFF.

This clonotype has ten or more counts. CDR3 in amino acids: CASSEAQGLEQFF. The CDR3 nucleotides are TGTGCCAGCAGTGAAGCCCAGGGCTTAGAGCAGTTCTTC. The chain recombines TRBV2 with TRBJ2-1, with D maybe TRBD1 (5 bases). Trimming cost V 0 bases and J 10 bases, with 10 bases left between them. The CDR3 is 13 amino acids. In germline, CDR1 is SNHLY, CDR2 FYNNEI.

This clonotype has ten or more counts. The V and J genes are TRBV12-3 or TRBV12-4 and TRBJ1-3; D gene unclear. The CDR3 is made up of 14 amino acids. V was trimmed by 3 bases and J by 3 bases, leaving 9 bases between them. CDR3 in amino acids: CASSFGVLGNTIYF. The CDR3 DNA reads TGTGCCAGCAGTTTTGGAGTACTTGGAAACACCATATATTTT.

This clonotype was seen at least ten times. The V and J genes are TRBV20-1 and TRBJ1-2, with D possibly matching TRBD1 (5 bases). Germline V lookup: CDR1 DFQATT, CDR2 SNEGSKA (reference sequence). The CDR3 extends over 11 amino acids. Trimming cost V 1 base and J 6 bases, with 6 bases left between them. CDR3 in amino acids: CSARGGDGYTF. DNA for the CDR3: TGCAGTGCTAGAGGAGGGGATGGCTACACCTTC.

This sequence joins TRBV5-6 and TRBJ2-7; 9 nucleotides match TRBD2. The V gene's germline CDR1 is SGHDT and CDR2 YYEEEE. The V gene end was trimmed by 5 bases and the J gene end by 0 bases; junction bases not matched to a gene: 3. The CDR3 is made up of 14 amino acids. CDR3 bases: TGTGCCAGCAGGGGGGGACTAGCCTCCTACGAGCAGTACTTC. It specifies CASRGGLASYEQYF.

This clonotype was recorded at least ten times. The chain is built from TRBV13 and TRBJ2-7; 11 nucleotides align to TRBD2. The length of the CDR3 is 14 residues. Germline-derived CDR1 and CDR2 are PRHDT and FYEKMQ (reference sequence). V trimming: 4 bases; J trimming: 2 bases; junction bases outside the gene matches: 1. CDR3 sequence reads: CASSSTSGAYEQYF. For the CDR3, the DNA is TGTGCCAGCAGCTCGACTAGCGGGGCCTACGAGCAGTACTTC. Full variable domain (missing parts from reference TRBV13 and TRBJ2-7): AAGVIQSPRHLIKEKRETATLKCYPIPRHDTVYWYQQGPGQDPQFLISFYEKMQSDKGSIPDRFSAQQFSDYHSELNMSSLELGDSALYFCASSSTSGAYEQYFGPGTRLTVT.

In its sample, this clonotype was seen many times. CDR3 sequence (DNA): TGTGCCAGCAGCCCGGACAGGGGGGGCAATCAGCCCCAGCATTTT. This codes for CASSPDRGGNQPQHF. V is TRBV6-1 and J is TRBJ1-5, with 10 bases matching TRBD1. CDR3 length: 15 residues. CDR1 and CDR2 (germline): MNHNS, SASEGT. V was pared by 6 bases and J by 2 bases, with 4 bases of the junction left unmatched.

Written as DNA, the CDR3 is TGTGCCAGCTCACATGACAGGGGGGACTATGGCTACACCTTC. Protein: CASSHDRGDYGYTF. This chain links TRBV18 with TRBJ1-2; 9 bases map to TRBD1. Germline CDR1 KGHSH, CDR2 LQKENI. The CDR3 loop spans 14 amino acids. Losses at the gene ends were 4 bases for V and 3 bases for J; bases not matched to a gene: 3. Combining the CDR3 with reference TRBV18 and TRBJ1-2 gives the whole variable domain NAGVMQNPRHLVRRRGQEARLRCSPMKGHSHVYWYRQLPEEGLKFMVYLQKENIIDESGMPKERFSAEFPKEGPSILRIQQVVRGDSAAYFCASSHDRGDYGYTFGSGTRLTVV.

The J gene is TRBJ1-6, the V gene TRBV6-1; 8 positions agree with TRBD1. V dropped 6 bases and J dropped 9; count of bases not matched to a gene: 16. The CDR3 totals 17 residues. Germline V gene sequence: CDR1 MNHNS, CDR2 SASEGT. The CDR3 here is CASSTPSIRGQGSPLHF. The CDR3, as DNA: TGTGCCAGCAGCACCCCCTCTATCAGGGGGCAGGGTTCACCCCTCCACTTT.

This clonotype has ten or more counts. The CDR3 loop reads CASSAIPSGQETQYF. The DNA of the CDR3 is TGTGCCAGCAGTGCAATCCCTAGCGGACAAGAGACCCAGTACTTC. The J gene is TRBJ2-5, the V gene TRBV11-2; 7 nucleotides line up with TRBD2. V lost 6 bases and J lost 2; bases outside the gene matches: 9. In germline, CDR1 is SGHAT, CDR2 FQNNGV. This CDR3 is 15 amino acids long.

This clonotype was recorded at least ten times. The chain uses TRBV4-1 and TRBJ1-2; no firm D call. From germline, CDR1 is MGHRA and CDR2 YSYEKL. The CDR3 has 14 amino acids. Trimming removed 1 base from V and 4 bases from J, with 10 bases in between. The CDR3 region is CASSQVHGLYGYTF. The CDR3 DNA reads as TGCGCCAGCAGCCAAGTGCACGGCCTCTATGGCTACACCTTC.

The V call is TRBV4-1, the J call TRBJ1-6; D is ambiguous. CDR1 is MGHRA, CDR2 YSYEKL, per germline. Trimming pared 3 bases from V and 2 bases from J, leaving 5 bases between. This CDR3 has 14 amino acids. As DNA, the CDR3 is TGCGCCAGCAGCCAGTACCCCTATAATTCACCCCTCCACTTT. Its translation is CASSQYPYNSPLHF.

The CDR3: CSVVGGTSGNIQYF. The CDR3 DNA is TGCAGCGTTGTGGGGGGGACTAGCGGAAACATTCAGTACTTC. The J gene is TRBJ2-4, the V gene TRBV29-1; TRBD2 aligns across 11 bases. After removal of 4 bases from V and 6 bases from J, the junction contained 5 bases not matched to a gene. Germline CDR1 and CDR2: SQVTM and ANQGSEA. The CDR3 has 14 amino acids.

The rearrangement links TRBV5-1 to TRBJ1-4; D is undetermined. This CDR3 region has 15 residues. Germline CDR1 reads SGHRS; CDR2 reads YFSETQ. Trimming shortened V by 1 base and J by 6 bases, and 13 bases separated the two germline ends. The CDR3 DNA sequence: TGCGCCAGCAGCTTGCAGCGGCGCGGGGATGAAAAACTGTTTTTT. Protein sequence: CASSLQRRGDEKLFF.

Many counts were recorded for this clonotype. This chain joins TRBV6-1 and TRBJ2-5; D is ambiguous. CDR1 and CDR2 from the germline V gene are MNHNS and SASEGT. Trimming shortened V by 0 bases and J by 1 base, and 9 bases separated the two germline ends. This CDR3 is 15 amino acids long. CDR3 in amino acids: CASSEALGGQETQYF. In DNA, the CDR3 is TGTGCCAGCAGTGAAGCCTTGGGCGGCCAAGAGACCCAGTACTTC.

This chain uses TRBV12-3 or TRBV12-4 with TRBJ2-2; 15 bases agree with TRBD2. The CDR3 is 17 amino acids. Trimming at V came to 3 bases and at J to 8 bases, leaving 7 bases not matched to a gene. Here the CDR3 DNA reads TGTGCCAGCAGTTTGGGACTAGCGGGGGGCCCAGGGGGGGAGCTGTTTTTT. It translates to CASSLGLAGGPGGELFF.

This clonotype has at least ten counts. The chain has TRBV29-1 and TRBJ2-3; D call uncertain. Germline CDR1 reads SQVTM; CDR2 reads ANQGSEA. CDR3 length equals 14 residues. The V end lost 0 bases, the J end lost 5 bases, and 12 bases lay between the germline ends. The CDR3 sequence is CSVEDFQTGDTQYF. The CDR3 DNA follows: TGCAGCGTTGAAGATTTCCAGACCGGAGATACGCAGTATTTT.

At least ten counts were recorded for this clonotype. The chain joins TRBV28 to TRBJ2-7, with D perhaps matching TRBD2 (6 bases). CDR1 MDHEN and CDR2 SYDVKM come from the germline V gene. The CDR3 sequence is 16 residues long. Trimming took 2 bases from V and 0 from J, leaving 14 bases between them. CDR3 in amino acids: CASSLPYWGGSYEQYF. CDR3 coding DNA: TGTGCCAGCAGTTTACCCTACTGGGGAGGCTCCTACGAGCAGTACTTC.

The sample holds many counts of this clonotype. The V and J genes are TRBV7-9 and TRBJ1-2; TRBD1 matches 8 bases. Looked up from germline, CDR1 is SEHNR and CDR2 is FQNEAQ (reference sequence). The J segment lost 0 bases and the V segment lost 4 bases, leaving 10 bases of the junction unmatched. This CDR3 is 17 amino acids long. CDR3 protein: CASSSHGGTGSNYGYTF. Written as DNA, the CDR3 is TGTGCCAGCAGCTCCCATGGAGGGACAGGATCTAACTATGGCTACACCTTC.